This T cell receptor beta chain was captured in a study of blood T cells in healthy people across ages (dated by TCRdb to the mid-2010s). Notes on the research overall: Template switching captured roughly one uniquely barcoded TCR beta cDNA molecule per two T cells in model experiments. To track age-related changes in TCR beta repertoire diversity, the study relied on deep sequencing normalized with unique cDNA molecular identifiers. The donors were split into four age groups: young (average about 16 years), middle-aged (more than 35), aged (around 67) and long-lived (approximately 89). To avoid experimental bias, donors of different ages were spread randomly across the sequencing lanes. For two donors (one aged 18 to 29 and one aged 80 or older), the study analyzed two additional independent replicas of 1 million unique cDNA reads from the same blood draw.

CDR3 length: 17 amino acids, cysteine to phenylalanine. Only CDR3 DNA remains: 51 bases, in frame from the first base. CDR1 and CDR2 are read off the germline V gene as MDHEN and SYDVKM. The germline ends are 22 bases apart after V is trimmed by 5 bases and J by 3 bases. Study-wide conclusions, independent of this receptor: The CMV infection status of donors was not known, potentially confounding age-related changes in expanded clonotypes. Estimates of total diversity from one million sequenced T cells were regarded as lower bounds and underestimates. Bulk unsorted PBMC profiling prevented conclusive comparison of naive and antigen-experienced compartments. The percentage of naive T cells measured by flow cytometry correlated strongly with observed TCR beta diversity. As age increased, observed TCR beta diversity per million T cells dropped in a roughly linear way, and a significant reduction was already evident by age 40. Compared with the aged group, the long-lived group had more naive CD4+ T cells, fewer expanded clones and increased TCR diversity, suggesting age selection.

The sample holds one count of this clonotype. The antigen it recognizes is unknown. No base quality values were provided; no much bigger clone lies one nucleotide off. To prepare the library, 5' RACE was applied. Sequencing used an Illumina HiSeq 2500. A second about 7 to 12 cycle PCR used a sample-barcoded 5' primer and a J-beta primer mix. Each TCR beta cDNA molecule received a unique molecular identifier from a template-switch 5' adaptor carrying 12 random nucleotides. At least 3 million CDR3-containing paired-end reads were obtained from each sample. The Mint cDNA synthesis kit, primed by a TRBC-specific oligonucleotide, was used to synthesize first-strand cDNA from all RNA. All cDNA was treated with uracil-DNA glycosylase and then went through a first 18-cycle PCR with the universal primers M1SS and BC2_uni_R. The study's own analysis went as follows. For normalization, 1 million high-quality reads were randomly selected from each sample, with every read carrying a distinct molecular identifier. Instead of being binned into consensus sequences, reads that shared molecular identifiers were thrown out. MiTCR, set to a Q25 quality threshold and the strictest error-elimination algorithm, was used for CDR3 identification, clonotype clustering and error correction. A nonparametric unseen species model using Euler transformation provided a lower-bound estimate of total TCR beta diversity. TCRdb trimmed the raw reads at Q25, called clones with MiXCR and kept productive beta chains. Each CDR3 protein appears once, grouped with its most common genes and DNA. TCRdb's processing, not the authors' own work, is the source of the V and J calls. The sample yields about 1.4 million distinct CDR3 sequences; around 55% were counted once. Under 8.5% of the sample is held by the ten biggest clonotypes.

The approximately 39 donors, aged about 6 to 100 years, were systemically healthy Caucasian individuals from Russia. Around 9.8 milliliters of peripheral blood were collected from each donor into EDTA-treated Vacutainer tubes. Ficoll-Paque density-gradient centrifugation was used to isolate PBMCs, with at least 6.5 million per sample. Trizol reagent was used to extract total RNA from PBMCs, with at least 5 micrograms per sample. The percentages of naive CD45RAhigh/CD27high T cells were determined by flow cytometry on a PBMC aliquot from every donor. In this chain, TRBV28 is recombined with TRBJ1-1, with no reliable assignment of the D segment. The sequenced material came from blood. The receptor was isolated from a young man in good health. At the DNA level, the sequence is TGTGCCAGCAGTCTCAGTTGGCCTTGGTACTTGGACACTGAAGCTTTCTTT. The resulting protein is CASSLSWPWYLDTEAFF.